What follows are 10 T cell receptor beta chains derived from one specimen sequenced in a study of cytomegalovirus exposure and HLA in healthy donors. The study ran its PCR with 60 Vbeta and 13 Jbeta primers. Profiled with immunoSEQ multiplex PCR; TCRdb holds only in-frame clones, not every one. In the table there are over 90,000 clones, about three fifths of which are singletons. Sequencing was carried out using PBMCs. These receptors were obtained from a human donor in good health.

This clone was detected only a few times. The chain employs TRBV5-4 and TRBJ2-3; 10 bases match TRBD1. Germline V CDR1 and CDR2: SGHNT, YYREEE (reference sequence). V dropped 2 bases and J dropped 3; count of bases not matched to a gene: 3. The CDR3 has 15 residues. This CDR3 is CASSLPGQGTDTQYF. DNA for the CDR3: TGTGCCAGCAGCTTACCGGGACAGGGGACAGATACGCAGTATTTT.

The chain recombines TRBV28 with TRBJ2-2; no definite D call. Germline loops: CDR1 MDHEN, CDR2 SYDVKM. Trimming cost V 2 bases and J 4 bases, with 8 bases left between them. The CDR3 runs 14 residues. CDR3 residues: CASSLIYVTGELFF. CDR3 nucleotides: TGTGCCAGCAGTTTAATATATGTCACCGGGGAGCTGTTTTTT. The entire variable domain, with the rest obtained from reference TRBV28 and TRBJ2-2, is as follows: DVKVTQSSRYLVKRTGEKVFLECVQDMDHENMFWYRQDPGLGLRLIYFSYDVKMKEKGDIPEGYSVSREKKERFSLILESASTNQTSMYLCASSLIYVTGELFFGEGSRLTVL.

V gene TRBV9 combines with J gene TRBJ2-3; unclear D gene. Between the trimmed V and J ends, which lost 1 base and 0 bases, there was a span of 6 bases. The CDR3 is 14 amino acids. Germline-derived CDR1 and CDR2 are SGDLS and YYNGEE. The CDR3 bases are TGTGCCAGCAGCGTAACCTACAGCACAGATACGCAGTATTTT. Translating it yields CASSVTYSTDTQYF.

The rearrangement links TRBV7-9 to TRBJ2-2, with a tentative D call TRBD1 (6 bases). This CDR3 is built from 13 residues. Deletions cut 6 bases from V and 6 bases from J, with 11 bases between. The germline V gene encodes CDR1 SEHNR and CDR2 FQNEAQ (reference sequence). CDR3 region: CASSPEGAGELFF. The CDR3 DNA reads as TGTGCCAGCAGTCCCGAGGGGGCCGGGGAGCTGTTTTTT.

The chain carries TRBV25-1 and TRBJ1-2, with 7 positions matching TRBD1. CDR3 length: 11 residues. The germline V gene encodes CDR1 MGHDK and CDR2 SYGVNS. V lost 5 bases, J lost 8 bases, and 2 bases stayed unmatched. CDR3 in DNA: TGTGCCAGCAGTCCAGGGGGAGGCTACACCTTC. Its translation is CASSPGGGYTF.

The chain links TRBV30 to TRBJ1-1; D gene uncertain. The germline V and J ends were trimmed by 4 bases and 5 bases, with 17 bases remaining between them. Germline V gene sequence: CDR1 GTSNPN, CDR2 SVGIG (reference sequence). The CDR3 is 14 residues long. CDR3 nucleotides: TGTGCCTGGACGGCCGGGGTAGGGAATACTGAAGCTTTCTTT. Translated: CAWTAGVGNTEAFF.

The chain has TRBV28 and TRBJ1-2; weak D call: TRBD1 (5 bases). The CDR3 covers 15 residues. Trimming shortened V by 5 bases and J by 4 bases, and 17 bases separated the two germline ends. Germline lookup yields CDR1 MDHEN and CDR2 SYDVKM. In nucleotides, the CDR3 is TGTGCCAGCAGTCGCCGGGACTTCTCGGCCTATGGCTACACCTTC. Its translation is CASSRRDFSAYGYTF.

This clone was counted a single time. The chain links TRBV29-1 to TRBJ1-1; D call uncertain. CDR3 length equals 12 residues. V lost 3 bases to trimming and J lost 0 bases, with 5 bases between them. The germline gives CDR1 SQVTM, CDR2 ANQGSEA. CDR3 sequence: CSVERMNTEAFF. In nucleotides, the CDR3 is TGCAGCGTTGAGAGGATGAACACTGAAGCTTTCTTT.

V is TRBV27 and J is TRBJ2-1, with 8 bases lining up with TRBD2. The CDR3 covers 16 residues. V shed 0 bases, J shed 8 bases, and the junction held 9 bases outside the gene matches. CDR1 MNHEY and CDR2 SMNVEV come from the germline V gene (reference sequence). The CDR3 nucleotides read TGTGCCAGCAGTTTATCATTCAGTGGACTAGCCTATGAGCAGTTCTTC. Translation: CASSLSFSGLAYEQFF.

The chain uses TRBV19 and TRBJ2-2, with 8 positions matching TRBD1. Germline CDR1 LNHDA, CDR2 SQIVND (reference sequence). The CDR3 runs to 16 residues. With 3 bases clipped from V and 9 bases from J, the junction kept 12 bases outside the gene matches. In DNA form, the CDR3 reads TGTGCCAGTAGTATTGAGGCAGGGGGCCGAACCCGGGAGCTGTTTTTT. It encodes CASSIEAGGRTRELFF. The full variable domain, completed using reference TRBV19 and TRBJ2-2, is DGGITQSPKYLFRKEGQNVTLSCEQNLNHDAMYWYRQDPGQGLRLIYYSQIVNDFQKGDIAEGYSVSREKKESFPLTVTSAQKNPTAFYLCASSIEAGGRTRELFFGEGSRLTVL.